Following are 6 T cell receptor beta chains from one sample sequenced in a study of neurological immune-mediated disorders. Time point defined: longitudinal time-point 2. TCRdb reanalysed the 5' RACE reads using MiXCR and keeps one entry per CDR3 protein. The table shows some 60,000 distinct CDR3 sequences, with about 8.9% occurring only once. Sample: PBMCs. The origin of the receptors is a man between 25 and 39 years old in good health.

This clonotype was seen many times. The chain carries TRBV7-3 and TRBJ2-5; D is perhaps TRBD2 (5 bases). Per the germline V gene, CDR1 is SGHTA and CDR2 is FQGTGA. V was clipped by 3 bases and J by 1 base, with 6 bases between them. This CDR3 spans 13 amino acids. In nucleotides, the CDR3 is TGTGCCAGCAGCTTTGGAGGCCAAGAGACCCAGTACTTC. Its translation is CASSFGGQETQYF.

This clonotype was seen many times. The chain recombines TRBV29-1 with TRBJ2-5; D is uncertain. V was trimmed by 7 bases and J by 1 base, leaving 13 bases between them. CDR3 length: 13 amino acids. The germline V gene has CDR1 SQVTM and CDR2 ANQGSEA. This chain's CDR3 is CSAAEAPQETQYF. In nucleotides, the CDR3 is TGCAGCGCCGCCGAAGCTCCCCAAGAGACCCAGTACTTC. The variable domain in full, with the rest retrieved from reference TRBV29-1 and TRBJ2-5, is SAVISQKPSRDICQRGTSLTIQCQVDSQVTMMFWYRQQPGQSLTLIATANQGSEATYESGFVIDKFPISRPNLTFSTLTVSNMSPEDSSIYLCSAAEAPQETQYFGPGTRLLVL.

There are many counts of this clonotype. The V and J genes are TRBV10-3 and TRBJ2-7; 7 nucleotides align to TRBD1. With 5 bases clipped from V and 5 bases from J, the junction kept 9 bases outside the gene matches. The CDR3 totals 14 residues. From germline, CDR1 is ENHRY and CDR2 SYGVKD. The CDR3 DNA reads TGTGCCATCAGTCCCAGGGGGACCCTCGACGAGCAGTACTTC. This codes for CAISPRGTLDEQYF.

This clonotype has at least ten counts. The gene calls are TRBV7-2 and TRBJ2-7, with TRBD2 matching 8 bases. The CDR3 is 14 amino acids. From germline, CDR1 is SGHTA and CDR2 FQGNSA. V lost 5 bases, J lost 4 bases, and 7 bases stayed unmatched. This CDR3 is CASSLSGTGYEQYF. DNA for the CDR3: TGTGCCAGCAGCCTTAGCGGGACCGGGTACGAGCAGTACTTC.

This clonotype was recorded many times. V gene TRBV24-1 combines with J gene TRBJ2-6, with D uncertain. Trimming shortened V by 1 base and J by 0 bases, and 12 bases separated the two germline ends. The CDR3 totals 18 residues. Germline V gene data show CDR1 as KGHDR and CDR2 as SFDVKD. CDR3 sequence (DNA): TGTGCCACCAGTGATTTTAAGGGCACAAGCTCTGGGGCCAACGTCCTGACTTTC. Protein: CATSDFKGTSSGANVLTF.

This clonotype has a handful of counts. This sequence joins TRBV30 and TRBJ2-1; D tentatively reads TRBD1 or TRBD2 (5 bases each). V lost 3 bases and J lost 6, with 18 bases in between. The germline CDR1 and CDR2 sequences are GTSNPN and SVGIG (reference sequence). The CDR3 consists of 15 residues. CDR3 nucleotides: TGTGCCTGGAGCCCAGCCGGGACCTTACTCAATGAGCAGTTCTTC. Amino acids: CAWSPAGTLLNEQFF.